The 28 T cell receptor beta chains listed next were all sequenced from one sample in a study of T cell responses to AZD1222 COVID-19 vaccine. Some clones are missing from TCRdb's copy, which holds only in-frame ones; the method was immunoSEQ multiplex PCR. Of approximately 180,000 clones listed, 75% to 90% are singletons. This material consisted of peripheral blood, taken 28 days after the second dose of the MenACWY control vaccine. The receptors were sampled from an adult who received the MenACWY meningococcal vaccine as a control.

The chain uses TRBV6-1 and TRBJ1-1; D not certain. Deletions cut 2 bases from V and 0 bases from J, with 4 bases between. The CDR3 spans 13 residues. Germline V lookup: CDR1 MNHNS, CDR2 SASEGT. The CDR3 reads CASSELMNTEAFF. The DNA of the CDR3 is TGTGCCAGCAGTGAACTAATGAACACTGAAGCTTTCTTT.

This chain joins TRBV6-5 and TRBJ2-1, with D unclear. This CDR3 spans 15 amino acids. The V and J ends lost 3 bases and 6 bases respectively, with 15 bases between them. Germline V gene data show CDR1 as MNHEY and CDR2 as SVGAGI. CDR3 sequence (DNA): TGTGCCAGCAGTTATGCGTGGGTCGGCCGCAATGAGCAGTTCTTC. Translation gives CASSYAWVGRNEQFF.

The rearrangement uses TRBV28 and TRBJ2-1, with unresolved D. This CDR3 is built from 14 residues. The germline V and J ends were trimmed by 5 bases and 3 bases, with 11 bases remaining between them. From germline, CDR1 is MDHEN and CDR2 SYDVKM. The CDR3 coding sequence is TGTGCCAGCAGTGCCCATGACGGCTACAATGAGCAGTTCTTC. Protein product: CASSAHDGYNEQFF.

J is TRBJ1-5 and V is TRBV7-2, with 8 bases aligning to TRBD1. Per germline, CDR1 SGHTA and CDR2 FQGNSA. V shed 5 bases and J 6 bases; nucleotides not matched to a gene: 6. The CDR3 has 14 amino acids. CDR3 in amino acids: CASSINRGGQPQHF. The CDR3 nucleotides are TGTGCCAGCAGCATAAACAGGGGGGGTCAGCCCCAGCATTTT.

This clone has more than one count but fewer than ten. CDR3 region: CASSFNGEWGYTF. CDR3 DNA: TGCGCCAGCAGCTTTAACGGGGAATGGGGCTACACCTTC. The chain has TRBV5-1 and TRBJ1-2; D remains unclear. The CDR3 runs to 13 residues. Trimming left V 2 bases short and J 8 bases short, with 13 bases between. Germline loops: CDR1 SGHRS, CDR2 YFSETQ.

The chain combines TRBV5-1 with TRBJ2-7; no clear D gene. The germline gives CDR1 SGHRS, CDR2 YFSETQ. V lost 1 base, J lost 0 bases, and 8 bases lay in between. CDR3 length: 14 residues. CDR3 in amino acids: CASSLTTSSYEQYF. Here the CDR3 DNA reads TGCGCCAGCAGCTTGACTACCAGCTCCTACGAGCAGTACTTC.

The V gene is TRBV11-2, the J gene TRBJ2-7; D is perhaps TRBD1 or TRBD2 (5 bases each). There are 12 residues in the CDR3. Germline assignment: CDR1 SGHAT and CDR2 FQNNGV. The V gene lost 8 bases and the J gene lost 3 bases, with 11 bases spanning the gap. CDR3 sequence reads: CASGWDHYEQYF. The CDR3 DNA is TGTGCCAGCGGCTGGGACCACTACGAGCAGTACTTC.

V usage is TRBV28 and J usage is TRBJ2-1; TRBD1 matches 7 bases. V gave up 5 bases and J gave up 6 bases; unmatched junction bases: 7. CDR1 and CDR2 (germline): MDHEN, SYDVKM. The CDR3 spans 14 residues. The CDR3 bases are TGTGCCAGCAGTCTCAACTACAGGGGCAATGAGCAGTTCTTC. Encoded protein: CASSLNYRGNEQFF.

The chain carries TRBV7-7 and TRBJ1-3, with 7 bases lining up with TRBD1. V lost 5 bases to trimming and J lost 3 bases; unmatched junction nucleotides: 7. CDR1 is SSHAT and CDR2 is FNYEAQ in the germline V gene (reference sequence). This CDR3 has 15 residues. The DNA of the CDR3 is TGTGCCAGCAGCCGCGGGACAGACTTTGGAAACACCATATATTTT. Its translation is CASSRGTDFGNTIYF.

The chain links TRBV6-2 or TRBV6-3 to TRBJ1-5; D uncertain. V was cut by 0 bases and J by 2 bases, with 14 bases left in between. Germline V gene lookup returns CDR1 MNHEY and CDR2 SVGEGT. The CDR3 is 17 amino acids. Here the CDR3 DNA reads TGTGCCAGCAGTTACTCTGGCAGCGTAACCGGCAATCAGCCCCAGCATTTT. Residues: CASSYSGSVTGNQPQHF.

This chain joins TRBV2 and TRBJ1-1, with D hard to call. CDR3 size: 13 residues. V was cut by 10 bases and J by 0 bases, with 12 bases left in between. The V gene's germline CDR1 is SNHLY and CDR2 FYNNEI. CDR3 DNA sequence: TGTGCCAAAGCAGCCCCACTGAACACTGAAGCTTTCTTT. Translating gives CAKAAPLNTEAFF.

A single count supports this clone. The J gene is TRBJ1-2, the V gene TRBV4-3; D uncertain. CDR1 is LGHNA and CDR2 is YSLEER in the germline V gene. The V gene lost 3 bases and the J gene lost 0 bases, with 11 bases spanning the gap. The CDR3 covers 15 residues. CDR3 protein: CASSHLDPANYGYTF. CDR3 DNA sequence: TGCGCCAGCAGCCACCTTGACCCAGCTAACTATGGCTACACCTTC.

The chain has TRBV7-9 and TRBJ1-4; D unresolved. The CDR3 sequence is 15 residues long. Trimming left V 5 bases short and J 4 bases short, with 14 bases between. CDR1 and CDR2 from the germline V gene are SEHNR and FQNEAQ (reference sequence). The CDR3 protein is CASSPGSVSNEKLFF. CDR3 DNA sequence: TGTGCCAGCAGCCCAGGCAGTGTCAGTAATGAAAAACTGTTTTTT.

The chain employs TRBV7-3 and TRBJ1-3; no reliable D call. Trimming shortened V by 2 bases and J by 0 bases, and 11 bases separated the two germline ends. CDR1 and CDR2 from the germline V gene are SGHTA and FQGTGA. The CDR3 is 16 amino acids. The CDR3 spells CASSLGPLLSGNTIYF. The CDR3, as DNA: TGTGCCAGCAGCTTAGGCCCCCTCCTCTCTGGAAACACCATATATTTT.

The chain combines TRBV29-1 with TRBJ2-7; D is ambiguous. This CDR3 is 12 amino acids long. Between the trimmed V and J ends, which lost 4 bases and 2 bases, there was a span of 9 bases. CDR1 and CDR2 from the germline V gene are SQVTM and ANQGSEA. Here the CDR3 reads CSVVPNTYEQYF. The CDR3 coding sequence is TGCAGCGTTGTTCCTAATACCTACGAGCAGTACTTC.

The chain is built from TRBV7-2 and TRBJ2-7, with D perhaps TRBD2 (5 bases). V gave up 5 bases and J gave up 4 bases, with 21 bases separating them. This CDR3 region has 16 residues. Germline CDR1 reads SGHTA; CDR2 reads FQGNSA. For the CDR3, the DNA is TGTGCCAGCAGCCCCCGCGCCGTGGGAGCTCTTTACGAGCAGTACTTC. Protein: CASSPRAVGALYEQYF.

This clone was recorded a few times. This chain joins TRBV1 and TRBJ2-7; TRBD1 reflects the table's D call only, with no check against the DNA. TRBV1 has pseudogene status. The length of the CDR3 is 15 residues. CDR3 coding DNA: TGCACCAGCAGCCAAGGGGTAGGGGCTCCCTACGAGCAGTACTTC. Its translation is CTSSQGVGAPYEQYF.

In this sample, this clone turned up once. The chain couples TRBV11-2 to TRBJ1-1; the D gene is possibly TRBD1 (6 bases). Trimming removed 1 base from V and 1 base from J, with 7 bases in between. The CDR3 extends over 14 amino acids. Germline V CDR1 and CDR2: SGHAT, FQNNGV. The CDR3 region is CASSLGGPNTEAFF. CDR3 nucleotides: TGTGCCAGCAGCTTAGGGGGGCCGAACACTGAAGCTTTCTTT.

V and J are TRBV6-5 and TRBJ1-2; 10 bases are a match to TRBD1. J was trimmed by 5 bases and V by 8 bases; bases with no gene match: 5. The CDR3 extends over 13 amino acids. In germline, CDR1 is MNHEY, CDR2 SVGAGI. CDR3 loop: CASQTGGAYGYTF. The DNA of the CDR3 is TGTGCCAGCCAGACAGGGGGCGCATATGGCTACACCTTC.

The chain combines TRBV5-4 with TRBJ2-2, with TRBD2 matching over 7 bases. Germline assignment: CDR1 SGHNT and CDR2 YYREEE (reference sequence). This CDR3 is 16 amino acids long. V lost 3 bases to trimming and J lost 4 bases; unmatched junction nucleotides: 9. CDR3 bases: TGTGCCAGCAGCTGGGGAGGGCCGGGAGGCACCGGGGAGCTGTTTTTT. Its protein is CASSWGGPGGTGELFF.

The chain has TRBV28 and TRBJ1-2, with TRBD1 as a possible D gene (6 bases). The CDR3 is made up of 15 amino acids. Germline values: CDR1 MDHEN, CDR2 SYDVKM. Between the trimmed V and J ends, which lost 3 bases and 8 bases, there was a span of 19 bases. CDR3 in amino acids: CASSFGGAFSGGYTF. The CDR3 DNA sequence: TGTGCCAGCAGTTTTGGGGGCGCGTTTTCCGGGGGCTACACCTTC.

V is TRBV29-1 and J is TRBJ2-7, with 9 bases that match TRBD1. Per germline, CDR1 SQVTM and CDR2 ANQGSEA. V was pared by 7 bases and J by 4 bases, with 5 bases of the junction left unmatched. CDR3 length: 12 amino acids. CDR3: CSADRGGYEQYF. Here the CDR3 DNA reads TGCAGCGCGGACAGGGGAGGATACGAGCAGTACTTC.

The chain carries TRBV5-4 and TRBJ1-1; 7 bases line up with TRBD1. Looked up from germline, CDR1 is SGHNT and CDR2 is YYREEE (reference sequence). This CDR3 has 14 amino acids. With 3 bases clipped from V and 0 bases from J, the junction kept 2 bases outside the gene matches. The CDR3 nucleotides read TGTGCCAGCAGCTCGGGACAGCTGAACACTGAAGCTTTCTTT. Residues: CASSSGQLNTEAFF.

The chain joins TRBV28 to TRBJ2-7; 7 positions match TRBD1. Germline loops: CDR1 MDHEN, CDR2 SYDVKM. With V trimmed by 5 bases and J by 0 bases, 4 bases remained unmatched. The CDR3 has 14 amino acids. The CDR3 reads CASSATGSSYEQYF. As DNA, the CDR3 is TGTGCCAGCAGTGCGACAGGGAGCTCCTACGAGCAGTACTTC.

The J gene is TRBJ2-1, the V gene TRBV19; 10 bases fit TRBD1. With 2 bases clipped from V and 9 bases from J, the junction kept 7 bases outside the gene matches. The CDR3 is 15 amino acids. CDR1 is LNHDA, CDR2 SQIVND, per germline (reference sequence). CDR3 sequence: CASSIRGQGMGEQFF. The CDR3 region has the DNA TGTGCCAGTAGTATAAGGGGACAGGGGATGGGTGAGCAGTTCTTC.

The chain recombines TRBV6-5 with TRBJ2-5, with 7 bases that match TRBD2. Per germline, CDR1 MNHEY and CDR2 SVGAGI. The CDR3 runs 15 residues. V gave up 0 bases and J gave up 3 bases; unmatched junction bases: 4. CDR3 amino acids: CASSYSGGLEETQYF. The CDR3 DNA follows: TGTGCCAGCAGTTACTCCGGGGGGTTGGAAGAGACCCAGTACTTC.

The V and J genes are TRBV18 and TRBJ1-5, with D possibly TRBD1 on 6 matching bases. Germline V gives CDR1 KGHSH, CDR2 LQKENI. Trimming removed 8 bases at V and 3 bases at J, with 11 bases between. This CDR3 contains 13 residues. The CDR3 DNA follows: TGTGCCAGCGCCCCAGGGGACAATCAGCCCCAGCATTTT. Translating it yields CASAPGDNQPQHF.

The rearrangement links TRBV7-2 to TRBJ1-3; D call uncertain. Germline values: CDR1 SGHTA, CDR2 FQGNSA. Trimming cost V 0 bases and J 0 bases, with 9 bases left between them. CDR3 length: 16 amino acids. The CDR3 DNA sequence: TGTGCCAGCAGCTTAGCTACCGACCCCTCTGGAAACACCATATATTTT. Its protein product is CASSLATDPSGNTIYF.